This TCR beta chain was sequenced during a study of blood T cell repertoires in COVID-19. About the research overall: The study drew acute and convalescent COVID-19 samples from the United States, Italy and Spain. PBMCs, B-cell-depleted T cells, or T cells were the source of the cDNA or gDNA that made up the material.

Authors' processing steps: Researchers report that nucleated cell counts were estimated from reference gene primer amplification. Measured with immunoSEQ multiplex PCR; TCRdb has only the in-frame clones, and not every one. V and J calls and clone size follow that table, whereas D and trimming were derived from the DNA. The repertoire holds around 300,000 clones, with more than 80% as singletons. Between the trimmed V and J ends, which lost 1 base and 2 bases, there was a span of 9 bases. This CDR3 spans 14 amino acids. Germline V gene data show CDR1 as SGHRS and CDR2 as YFSETQ. The receptor was isolated from a woman aged 30 to 39 with active or convalescent COVID-19. Sequenced material: peripheral blood. The chain joins TRBV5-1 to TRBJ1-2; D may be TRBD1 (6 bases). This CDR3 is CASSLTGSNYGYTF. Written as DNA, the CDR3 is TGCGCCAGCAGCTTGACAGGGTCGAACTATGGCTACACCTTC.